These 8 T cell receptor beta chains were sequenced from one sample in a study of CD8+CD57+ T cells in acquired aplastic anemia. The patients chosen for sequencing had shown expansion of CD8+CD57+ cells (detected by flow cytometry). Investigators profiled TCR beta VDJ and CDR3 from genomic DNA template. One entry per CDR3 protein results from TCRdb running MiXCR on the reads. The profile covers roughly 290,000 distinct CDR3 sequences, with approximately 60% appearing a single time and roughly 1.3% taken by the ten largest. Sample: sorted CD4+, CD8+, or CD8+CD57+ T cells (not recorded which) from PBMCs. All receptors come from a human donor with aplastic anemia.

The J gene is TRBJ1-5, the V gene TRBV5-1; 9 bases line up with TRBD1. This CDR3 region has 18 residues. The germline V gene has CDR1 SGHRS and CDR2 YFSETQ. The ends lost 4 bases at V and 7 bases at J; junction bases unmatched: 18. This chain's CDR3 is CASSPGTGGAGVEQPQHF. Written as DNA, the CDR3 is TGCGCCAGCAGCCCGGGAACAGGGGGCGCGGGGGTAGAACAGCCCCAGCATTTT. The full variable domain, its missing parts supplied by reference TRBV5-1 and TRBJ1-5, is KAGVTQTPRYLIKTRGQQVTLSCSPISGHRSVSWYQQTPGQGLQFLFEYFSETQRNKGNFPGRFSGRQFSNSRSEMNVSTLELGDSALYLCASSPGTGGAGVEQPQHFGDGTRLSIL.

The chain links TRBV12-3 or TRBV12-4 to TRBJ2-5; D may correspond to TRBD1 or TRBD2 (5 bases each). The CDR3 has 15 amino acids. Trimming pared 5 bases from V and 9 bases from J, leaving 22 bases between. The CDR3 DNA reads TGTGCCAGCAGTAGAGGGACCCTAGACGATCAGCCCCAGTACTTC. This encodes CASSRGTLDDQPQYF.

This clonotype was counted many times. This may stem from a read error, because a much larger clone lies one nucleotide away. The V call is TRBV29-1, the J call TRBJ1-2, with 11 bases that match TRBD1. This CDR3 spans 12 amino acids. The V and J ends lost 4 bases and 7 bases, in that order; junction bases with no gene match: 2. The germline V gene has CDR1 SQVTM and CDR2 ANQGSEA. For the CDR3, the DNA is TGCAGCGTTGGAGGGACAGGGGGTGGCTACACCTTC. Residues: CSVGGTGGGYTF. Full variable domain (missing parts from reference TRBV29-1 and TRBJ1-2): SAVISQKPSRDICQRGTSLTIQCQVDSQVTMMFWYRQQPGQSLTLIATANQGSEATYESGFVIDKFPISRPNLTFSTLTVSNMSPEDSSIYLCSVGGTGGGYTFGSGTRLTVV.

The chain carries TRBV19 and TRBJ2-7; tentative D call: TRBD1 (5 bases). The CDR3 contains 14 residues. Per germline, CDR1 LNHDA and CDR2 SQIVND (reference sequence). The germline V and J ends were trimmed by 3 bases and 4 bases, with 13 bases remaining between them. The CDR3 sequence: CASSIGQGMYEQYF. The CDR3 bases are TGTGCCAGTAGTATTGGGCAGGGAATGTACGAGCAGTACTTC.

The V and J genes are TRBV11-3 and TRBJ2-3, with 9 bases that match TRBD2. With V trimmed by 5 bases and J by 4 bases, 13 bases remained unmatched. The CDR3 is 17 amino acids. Looked up from germline, CDR1 is SGHNT and CDR2 is YENEEA. The CDR3 is CASSTHPQREVADTQYF. CDR3 nucleotide sequence: TGTGCCAGCAGCACCCACCCTCAGCGGGAGGTCGCAGATACGCAGTATTTT.

The V call is TRBV5-1, the J call TRBJ2-3, with TRBD1 matching 7 bases. This CDR3 spans 15 amino acids. Germline V gene sequence: CDR1 SGHRS, CDR2 YFSETQ. V lost 3 bases and J lost 0; bases outside the gene matches: 4. Here the CDR3 DNA reads TGCGCCAGCAGCTCAGAGGGGGCTAGCACAGATACGCAGTATTTT. Protein product: CASSSEGASTDTQYF.

V usage is TRBV12-3 or TRBV12-4 and J usage is TRBJ2-1; D not resolved. This CDR3 comprises 13 residues. V gave up 6 bases and J gave up 8 bases, with 14 bases separating them. The CDR3 region has the DNA TGTGCCAGCAGCCCCGCCGCGCACGATGAGCAGTTCTTC. Protein product: CASSPAAHDEQFF.

In regard to this clonotype: This may come from a read error, since a much larger clone is one base off. The V call is TRBV12-3 or TRBV12-4, the J call TRBJ2-2, with D possibly TRBD2 on 7 matching bases. Trimming removed 11 bases at V and 3 bases at J, with 13 bases between. CDR3 length: 13 residues. Written as DNA, the CDR3 is TGTGCCGGAGGGGGGGGGTACACCGGGGAGCTGTTTTTT. This translates into CAGGGGYTGELFF.